This TCR beta chain was identified in a study of glioma-infiltrating T cells. Overall study findings and caveats: Tissue and blood shared very few CDR3 sequences. Non-neoplastic patients had below-expected tissue-blood divergence, while all gliomas exceeded expectation.

CDR1 is MGHRA and CDR2 is YSYEKL in the germline V gene. This CDR3 has 15 amino acids. Comment on this clonotype: Its antigen is still unknown. An end of the junction does not agree with germline; a read error may underlie this.

TCR alpha and beta CDR3 regions were amplified from RNA using iRepertoire nested multiplex PCR. For one-step reverse transcription and amplification, 100-400 ng of tissue mRNA or PBMC total RNA was used. TCRdb passed the multiplex PCR reads through MiXCR, listing each CDR3 protein once. This table holds 150,000 or so distinct CDR3 sequences, 39% found once. The rearrangement links TRBV4-1 to TRBJ2-5, with D unclear. The sample taken for sequencing was glioma tissue, nonneoplastic brain tissue, or PBMCs (not recorded which). This receptor was identified in a human donor with low-grade glioma or glioblastoma, undergoing nonglioma brain surgery, or in good health (not recorded which). The CDR3 DNA is TGCGCCAGCAGCCAAGATGCAGTACAGCAAGAGACCCAGCACTTT. This codes for CASSQDAVQQETQHF.